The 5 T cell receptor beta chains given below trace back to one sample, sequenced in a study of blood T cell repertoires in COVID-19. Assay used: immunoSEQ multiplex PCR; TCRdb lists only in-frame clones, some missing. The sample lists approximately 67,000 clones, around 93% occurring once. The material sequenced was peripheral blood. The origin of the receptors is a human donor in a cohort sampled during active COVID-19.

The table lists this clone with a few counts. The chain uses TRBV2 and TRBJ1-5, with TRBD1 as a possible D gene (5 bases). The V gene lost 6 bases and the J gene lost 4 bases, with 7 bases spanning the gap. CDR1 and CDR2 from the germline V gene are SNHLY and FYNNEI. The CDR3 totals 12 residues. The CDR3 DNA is TGTGCCAGCAGCCAGGGAAATCAGCCCCAGCATTTT. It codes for CASSQGNQPQHF.

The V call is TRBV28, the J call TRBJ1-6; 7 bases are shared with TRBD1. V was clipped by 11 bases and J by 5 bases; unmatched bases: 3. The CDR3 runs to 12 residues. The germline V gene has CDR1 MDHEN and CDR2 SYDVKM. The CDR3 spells CASQGNNSPLHF. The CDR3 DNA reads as TGTGCCTCACAGGGGAATAATTCACCCCTCCACTTT.

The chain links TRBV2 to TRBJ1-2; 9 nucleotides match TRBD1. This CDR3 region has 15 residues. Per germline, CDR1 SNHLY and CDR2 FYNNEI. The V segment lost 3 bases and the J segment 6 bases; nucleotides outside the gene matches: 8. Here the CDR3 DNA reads TGTGCCAGCAGTGAGTTTCGGACAGGGGAGAATGGCTACACCTTC. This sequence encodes CASSEFRTGENGYTF.

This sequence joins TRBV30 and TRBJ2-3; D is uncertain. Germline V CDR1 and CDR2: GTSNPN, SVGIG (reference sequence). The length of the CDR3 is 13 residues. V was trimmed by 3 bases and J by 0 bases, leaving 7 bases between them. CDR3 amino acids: CAWSPPSTDTQYF. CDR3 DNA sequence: TGTGCCTGGAGCCCCCCTAGCACAGATACGCAGTATTTT.

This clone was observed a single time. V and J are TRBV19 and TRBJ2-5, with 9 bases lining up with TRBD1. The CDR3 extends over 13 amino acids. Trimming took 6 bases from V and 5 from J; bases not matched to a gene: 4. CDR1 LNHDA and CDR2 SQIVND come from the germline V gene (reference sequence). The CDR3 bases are TGTGCCAGTAGCGGACAGGGGACGGAGACCCAGTACTTC. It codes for CASSGQGTETQYF.